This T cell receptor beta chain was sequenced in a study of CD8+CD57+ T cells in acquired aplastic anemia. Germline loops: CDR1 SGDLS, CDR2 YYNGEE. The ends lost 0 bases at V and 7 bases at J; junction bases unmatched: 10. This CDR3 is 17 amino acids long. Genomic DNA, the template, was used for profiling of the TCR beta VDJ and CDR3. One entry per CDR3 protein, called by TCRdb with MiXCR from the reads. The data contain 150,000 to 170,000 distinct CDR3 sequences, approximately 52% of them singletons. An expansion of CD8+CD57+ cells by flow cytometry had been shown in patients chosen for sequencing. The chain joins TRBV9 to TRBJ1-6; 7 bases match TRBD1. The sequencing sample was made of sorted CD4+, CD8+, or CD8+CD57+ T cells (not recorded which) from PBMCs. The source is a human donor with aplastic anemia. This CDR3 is CASSVGLGQASNSPLHF. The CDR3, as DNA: TGTGCCAGCAGCGTAGGATTAGGACAGGCGTCAAATTCACCCCTCCACTTT. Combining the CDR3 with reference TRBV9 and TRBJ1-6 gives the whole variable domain DSGVTQTPKHLITATGQRVTLRCSPRSGDLSVYWYQQSLDQGLQFLIQYYNGEERAKGNILERFSAQQFPDLHSELNLSSLELGDSALYFCASSVGLGQASNSPLHFGNGTRLTVT.